A selection of T cell receptor beta chains follows, all from one sample in a study of PD-L1 blockade in urothelial cancer. Repertoires were generated with immunoSEQ multiplex PCR, while TCRdb's copy carries only in-frame clones and drops some. The profile shows approximately 90,000 clones, 90% of them singletons. The specimen was PBMCs, collected around atezolizumab (anti-PD-L1) treatment. Receptors originate from a man aged 55 to 70 with urothelial cancer. The CDR3 runs from the conserved cysteine through the conserved F or W. D genes are given only for firm matches. The listing skips clone size in some rows; elsewhere it reads once, few, many or a size class.

D gene: .; J gene: TRBJ2-2; V gene: TRBV19; clone size: .; CDR3 DNA: TGTGCCAGTAGGCCTTTGGGGGGACTTGACACCGGGGAGCTGTTTTTT; CDR3 protein: CASRPLGGLDTGELFF
D gene: TRBD1; J gene: TRBJ2-2; V gene: TRBV9; clone size: .; CDR3 DNA: TGTGCCAGCAGCGCCGGACAGGGGCCCAACACCGGGGAGCTGTTTTTT; CDR3 protein: CASSAGQGPNTGELFF
D gene: .; J gene: TRBJ1-4; V gene: TRBV7-9; clone size: once; CDR3 DNA: TGTGCCAGCAGCTTAGGAGGCTCAACTAATGAAAAACTGTTTTTT; CDR3 protein: CASSLGGSTNEKLFF
D gene: .; J gene: TRBJ1-5; V gene: TRBV6-5; clone size: .; CDR3 DNA: TGTGCCAGCAGTTTCCTGACAGGACAAGGGCCCCAGCATTTT; CDR3 protein: CASSFLTGQGPQHF
D gene: TRBD1; J gene: TRBJ2-3; V gene: TRBV18; clone size: .; CDR3 DNA: TGTGCCAGCTCACCAAGGACAGGGGGCTTCACAGATACGCAGTATTTT; CDR3 protein: CASSPRTGGFTDTQYF
D gene: .; J gene: TRBJ2-3; V gene: TRBV6-5; clone size: .; CDR3 DNA: TGTGCCAGCAGTTACGTGGCAGGGCGGACAGATACGCAGTATTTT; CDR3 protein: CASSYVAGRTDTQYF
D gene: TRBD1; J gene: TRBJ1-1; V gene: TRBV5-1; clone size: .; CDR3 DNA: TGCGCCAGCAGCTTGGGGCAGGGGGGCACTGAAGCTTTCTTT; CDR3 protein: CASSLGQGGTEAFF
D gene: TRBD1; J gene: TRBJ1-2; V gene: TRBV25-1; clone size: .; CDR3 DNA: TGTGCCAGCAGTGGGAATCAGGGGGCGGGCTATGGCTACACCTTC; CDR3 protein: CASSGNQGAGYGYTF
D gene: .; J gene: TRBJ2-5; V gene: TRBV14; clone size: .; CDR3 DNA: TGTGCCAGCAGCCAGCTAAATCATGGGACCCAGTACTTC; CDR3 protein: CASSQLNHGTQYF
D gene: TRBD1; J gene: TRBJ1-4; V gene: TRBV7-8; clone size: once; CDR3 DNA: TGTGCCAGCAGCCAGGACGGACAGGGTAATGAAAAACTGTTTTTT; CDR3 protein: CASSQDGQGNEKLFF
D gene: .; J gene: TRBJ1-1; V gene: TRBV7-2; clone size: .; CDR3 DNA: TGTGCCAGCAGCTTAGGATCAGGGATGAACACTGAAGCTTTCTTT; CDR3 protein: CASSLGSGMNTEAFF
D gene: TRBD2; J gene: TRBJ2-1; V gene: TRBV13; clone size: .; CDR3 DNA: TGTGCCAGCCGGAAGGGCCGGACTAGCGGGAGTAATGAGCAGTTCTTC; CDR3 protein: CASRKGRTSGSNEQFF
D gene: .; J gene: TRBJ1-2; V gene: TRBV4-1; clone size: once; CDR3 DNA: TGCGCCAGCAGCCTGAAAACCTTACGGGAAACAGGGAACTATGGCTACACCTTC; CDR3 protein: CASSLKTLRETGNYGYTF
D gene: TRBD2; J gene: TRBJ2-2; V gene: TRBV6-4; clone size: .; CDR3 DNA: TGTGCCAGCAGTGACTCGGTAGCGGGAGAGAGCGGGGAGCTGTTTTTT; CDR3 protein: CASSDSVAGESGELFF
D gene: .; J gene: TRBJ1-5; V gene: TRBV21-1; clone size: .; CDR3 DNA: TGTGCCAGCAGCTTTCGACAGGACCAGGACCAGCCCCAGCATTTT; CDR3 protein: CASSFRQDQDQPQHF
D gene: .; J gene: TRBJ2-1; V gene: TRBV29-1; clone size: .; CDR3 DNA: TGCAGCGTTGGCGTCGGTGAGCAGTTCTTC; CDR3 protein: CSVGVGEQFF
D gene: TRBD1; J gene: TRBJ1-1; V gene: TRBV5-1; clone size: once; CDR3 DNA: TGCGCCAGCGGGACAGGAACCGTGAACACTGAAGCTTTCTTT; CDR3 protein: CASGTGTVNTEAFF
D gene: .; J gene: TRBJ2-5; V gene: TRBV21-1; clone size: .; CDR3 DNA: TGTGCCAGCAGCAATAGCCCCGGGGGGCACCAAGAGACCCAGTACTTC; CDR3 protein: CASSNSPGGHQETQYF
D gene: .; J gene: TRBJ2-3; V gene: TRBV2; clone size: .; CDR3 DNA: TGTGCCAGCAGTGAGCAGGGGTCGGGCACAGATACGCAGTATTTT; CDR3 protein: CASSEQGSGTDTQYF
D gene: .; J gene: TRBJ2-6; V gene: TRBV19; clone size: .; CDR3 DNA: TGTGCCAGTAGTACCCGGACGGGGAGCTCTGGGGCCAACGTCCTGACTTTC; CDR3 protein: CASSTRTGSSGANVLTF
D gene: TRBD2; J gene: TRBJ2-7; V gene: TRBV11-2; clone size: .; CDR3 DNA: TGTGCCAGCAGCCCCTTCCTCGGGCTAGCGGGGGGGCCGAGGGAGCAGTACTTC; CDR3 protein: CASSPFLGLAGGPREQYF
D gene: TRBD1; J gene: TRBJ2-4; V gene: TRBV6-1; clone size: .; CDR3 DNA: TGTGCCAGCAGTGAATATGGGGTCGGCAGGGGGTCTATTCAGTACTTC; CDR3 protein: CASSEYGVGRGSIQYF
D gene: TRBD1; J gene: TRBJ1-3; V gene: TRBV2; clone size: .; CDR3 DNA: TGTGCCAGCGGGGGACAGCTCTCTGGAAACACCATATATTTT; CDR3 protein: CASGGQLSGNTIYF
D gene: .; J gene: TRBJ2-3; V gene: TRBV18; clone size: .; CDR3 DNA: TGTGCCAGCTCACCACTCCAGGGTGGCACAGATACGCAGTATTTT; CDR3 protein: CASSPLQGGTDTQYF
D gene: TRBD2; J gene: TRBJ2-3; V gene: TRBV5-1; clone size: once; CDR3 DNA: TGCGCCAGCAGCTTCCTCTTAGCGGGGGGATCCACAGATACGCAGTATTTT; CDR3 protein: CASSFLLAGGSTDTQYF
D gene: TRBD2; J gene: TRBJ2-4; V gene: TRBV19; clone size: .; CDR3 DNA: TGTGCCAGTAGTATAGGACTAGCGGGAGGGCTAGCCAAAAACATTCAGTACTTC; CDR3 protein: CASSIGLAGGLAKNIQYF
D gene: .; J gene: TRBJ2-6; V gene: TRBV5-1; clone size: .; CDR3 DNA: TGCGCCAGCAGCTTGGGTAGATCTGGGGCCAACGTCCTGACTTTC; CDR3 protein: CASSLGRSGANVLTF
D gene: TRBD1; J gene: TRBJ1-6; V gene: TRBV7-9; clone size: .; CDR3 DNA: TGTGCCAGCAGCCACGGACAGGTTAATTCACCCCTCCACTTT; CDR3 protein: CASSHGQVNSPLHF
D gene: TRBD2; J gene: TRBJ2-1; V gene: TRBV6-5; clone size: .; CDR3 DNA: TGTGCCAGCAGCGGGGGCGGGAGGGTCGAGAATGAGCAGTTCTTC; CDR3 protein: CASSGGGRVENEQFF
D gene: .; J gene: TRBJ2-7; V gene: TRBV7-2; clone size: .; CDR3 DNA: TGTGCCAGCAGCTTACAGGGCCAGCGTGAGAAGAACGAGCAGTACTTC; CDR3 protein: CASSLQGQREKNEQYF
D gene: TRBD1; J gene: TRBJ1-5; V gene: TRBV27; clone size: .; CDR3 DNA: TGTGCCAGCAGGAGGGGGCGCGAGAGCAATCAGCCCCAGCATTTT; CDR3 protein: CASRRGRESNQPQHF
D gene: .; J gene: TRBJ2-1; V gene: TRBV4-2; clone size: .; CDR3 DNA: TGTGCCAGCAGCCAAGACCCCGGGTTCAATGAGCAGTTCTTC; CDR3 protein: CASSQDPGFNEQFF
D gene: TRBD2; J gene: TRBJ2-3; V gene: TRBV4-3; clone size: .; CDR3 DNA: TGCGCCAGCAGCCAAGACGGGGCGGGGGGGACAGATACGCAGTATTTT; CDR3 protein: CASSQDGAGGTDTQYF
D gene: TRBD2; J gene: TRBJ2-7; V gene: TRBV28; clone size: .; CDR3 DNA: TGTGCCAGCAGTTTAGCGGGAGCTTACGAGCAGTACTTC; CDR3 protein: CASSLAGAYEQYF
D gene: .; J gene: TRBJ2-3; V gene: TRBV21-1; clone size: .; CDR3 DNA: TGTGCCAGCAGCAAAATTCGTATCAGGGCAGGGGGCGTAAGGGATACGCAGTATTTT; CDR3 protein: CASSKIRIRAGGVRDTQYF
D gene: TRBD2; J gene: TRBJ2-1; V gene: TRBV18; clone size: .; CDR3 DNA: TGTGCCAGCTCACCGACGGGACTACCAACCAATGAGCAGTTCTTC; CDR3 protein: CASSPTGLPTNEQFF
D gene: TRBD1; J gene: TRBJ2-2; V gene: TRBV5-6; clone size: once; CDR3 DNA: TGTGCCAGCAGCTTGGGACAGGGTGGGTACACCGGGGAGCTGTTTTTT; CDR3 protein: CASSLGQGGYTGELFF
D gene: TRBD2; J gene: TRBJ2-7; V gene: TRBV11-2; clone size: few; CDR3 DNA: TGTGCCAGCAGCCGAACGGGAGGGACCTACGAGCAGTACTTC; CDR3 protein: CASSRTGGTYEQYF
D gene: TRBD1; J gene: TRBJ1-5; V gene: TRBV27; clone size: few; CDR3 DNA: TGTGCCAGCCGCCAGGGGGCCCAGCCCCAGCATTTT; CDR3 protein: CASRQGAQPQHF
D gene: .; J gene: TRBJ2-3; V gene: TRBV7-2; clone size: .; CDR3 DNA: TGTGCCAGCAGCTTAGATCCCAGCGGGCCCCCCACAGATACGCAGTATTTT; CDR3 protein: CASSLDPSGPPTDTQYF
D gene: .; J gene: TRBJ2-7; V gene: TRBV2; clone size: .; CDR3 DNA: TGTGCCAGCAGTGACTCCAAGCCAGGGAAGTACTTC; CDR3 protein: CASSDSKPGKYF
D gene: .; J gene: TRBJ2-5; V gene: TRBV5-4; clone size: .; CDR3 DNA: TGTGCCAGCAGCCTCCGTGGAGGAGAGACCCAGTACTTC; CDR3 protein: CASSLRGGETQYF
D gene: .; J gene: TRBJ2-1; V gene: TRBV7-8; clone size: once; CDR3 DNA: TGTGCCAGCAGCTCCCGACCCGGGACAAGGTACAATGAGCAGTTCTTC; CDR3 protein: CASSSRPGTRYNEQFF
D gene: TRBD2; J gene: TRBJ2-2; V gene: TRBV30; clone size: .; CDR3 DNA: TGTGCCTGGGACCTCTCCGGGACTAGCAACGTCGGGGAGCTGTTTTTT; CDR3 protein: CAWDLSGTSNVGELFF
D gene: TRBD2; J gene: TRBJ2-7; V gene: TRBV19; clone size: .; CDR3 DNA: TGTGCCAGTAGCCCCGGGACTAGCGGGAGGGACGAGCAGTACTTC; CDR3 protein: CASSPGTSGRDEQYF
D gene: TRBD2; J gene: TRBJ2-7; V gene: TRBV5-1; clone size: .; CDR3 DNA: TGCGCCAGCAGTAGGACTCCCGGGACTAGAAGCGAGCAGTACTTC; CDR3 protein: CASSRTPGTRSEQYF
D gene: TRBD2; J gene: TRBJ2-1; V gene: TRBV10-2; clone size: few; CDR3 DNA: TGCGCCAGCAATAGCGGGAACTCCTACAATGAGCAGTTCTTC; CDR3 protein: CASNSGNSYNEQFF
D gene: TRBD2; J gene: TRBJ2-5; V gene: TRBV6-6; clone size: .; CDR3 DNA: TGTGCCAGCAGTTGGACTAGCGGGAACCAAGAGACCCAGTACTTC; CDR3 protein: CASSWTSGNQETQYF
D gene: .; J gene: TRBJ1-1; V gene: TRBV4-3; clone size: .; CDR3 DNA: TGCGCCAGCAGCCAAGATCCGCCAGGGCTCACTGAAGCTTTCTTT; CDR3 protein: CASSQDPPGLTEAFF
D gene: .; J gene: TRBJ2-5; V gene: TRBV5-4; clone size: .; CDR3 DNA: TGTGCCCAAGGTGCGAGGCATCAAGAGACCCAGTACTTC; CDR3 protein: CAQGARHQETQYF
D gene: .; J gene: TRBJ2-7; V gene: TRBV2; clone size: few; CDR3 DNA: TGTGCCAGCACTCACCGGGGGGCAAATTACGAGCAGTACTTC; CDR3 protein: CASTHRGANYEQYF
D gene: .; J gene: TRBJ2-1; V gene: TRBV19; clone size: .; CDR3 DNA: TGTGCCAGTAGTCCCCCTAGCGTAAATGAGCAGTTCTTC; CDR3 protein: CASSPPSVNEQFF
D gene: TRBD2; J gene: TRBJ2-3; V gene: TRBV4-2; clone size: many; CDR3 DNA: TGTGCCAGCAGCCCAGCTTCAGCGGGGGACAACGGGGCAGATACGCAGTATTTT; CDR3 protein: CASSPASAGDNGADTQYF
D gene: .; J gene: TRBJ2-2; V gene: TRBV7-2; clone size: .; CDR3 DNA: TGTGCCAGCAGCTTCAGGGGCCCCGACACCGGGGAGCTGTTTTTT; CDR3 protein: CASSFRGPDTGELFF